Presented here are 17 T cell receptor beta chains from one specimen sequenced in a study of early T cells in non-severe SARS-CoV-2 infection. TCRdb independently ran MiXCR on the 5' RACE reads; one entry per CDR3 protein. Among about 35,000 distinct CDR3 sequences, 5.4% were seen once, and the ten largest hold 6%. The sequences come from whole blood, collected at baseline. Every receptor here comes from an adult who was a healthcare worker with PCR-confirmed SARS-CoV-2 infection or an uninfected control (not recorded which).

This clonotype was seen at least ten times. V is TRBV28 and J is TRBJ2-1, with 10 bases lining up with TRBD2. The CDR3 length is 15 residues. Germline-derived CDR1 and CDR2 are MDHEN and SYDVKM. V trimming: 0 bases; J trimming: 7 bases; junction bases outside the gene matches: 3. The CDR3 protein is CASSLWSSGSNEQFF. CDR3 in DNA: TGTGCCAGCAGTTTATGGTCTAGCGGGAGTAATGAGCAGTTCTTC.

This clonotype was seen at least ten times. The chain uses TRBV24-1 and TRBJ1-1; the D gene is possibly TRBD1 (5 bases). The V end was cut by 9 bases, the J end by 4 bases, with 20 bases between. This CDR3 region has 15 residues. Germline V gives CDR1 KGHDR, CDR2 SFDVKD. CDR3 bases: TGTGCCACCGCAGCGGGGCAAGGGGCAGTCACTGAAGCTTTCTTT. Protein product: CATAAGQGAVTEAFF.

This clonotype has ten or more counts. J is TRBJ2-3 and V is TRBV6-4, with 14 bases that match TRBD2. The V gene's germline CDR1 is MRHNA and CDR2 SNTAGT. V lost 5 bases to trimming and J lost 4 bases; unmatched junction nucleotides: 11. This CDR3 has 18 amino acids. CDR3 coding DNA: TGTGCCAGCAGTAAGGGACTAGCGGGAGTTGGCGTAGCAGATACGCAGTATTTT. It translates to CASSKGLAGVGVADTQYF.

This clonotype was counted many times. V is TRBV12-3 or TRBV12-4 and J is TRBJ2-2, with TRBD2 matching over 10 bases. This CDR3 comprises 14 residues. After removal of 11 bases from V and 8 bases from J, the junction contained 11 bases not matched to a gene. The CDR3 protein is CASTGLAGAGELFF. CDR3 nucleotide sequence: TGTGCCTCAACCGGGCTAGCGGGAGCTGGGGAGCTGTTTTTT.

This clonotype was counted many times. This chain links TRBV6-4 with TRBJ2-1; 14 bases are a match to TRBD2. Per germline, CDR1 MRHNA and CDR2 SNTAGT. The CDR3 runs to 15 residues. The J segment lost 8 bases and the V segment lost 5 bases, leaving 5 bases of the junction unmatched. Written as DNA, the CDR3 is TGTGCCAGCAGTCGGACTAGCGGGAGGAGGGATGAGCAGTTCTTC. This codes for CASSRTSGRRDEQFF.

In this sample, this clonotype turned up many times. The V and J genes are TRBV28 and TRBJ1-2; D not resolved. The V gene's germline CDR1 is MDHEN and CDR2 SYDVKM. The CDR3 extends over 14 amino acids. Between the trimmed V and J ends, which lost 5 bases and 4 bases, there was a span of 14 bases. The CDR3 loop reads CASSDRRRIYGYTF. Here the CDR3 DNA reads TGTGCCAGCAGTGACCGTAGACGGATCTATGGCTACACCTTC.

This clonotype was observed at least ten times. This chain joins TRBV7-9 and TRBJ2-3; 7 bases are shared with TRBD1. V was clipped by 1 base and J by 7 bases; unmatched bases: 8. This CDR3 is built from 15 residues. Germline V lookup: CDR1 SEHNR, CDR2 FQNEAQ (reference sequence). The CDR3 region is CASSLGRGFGNTQYF. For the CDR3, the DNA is TGTGCCAGCAGCTTAGGCAGGGGGTTTGGAAATACGCAGTATTTT.

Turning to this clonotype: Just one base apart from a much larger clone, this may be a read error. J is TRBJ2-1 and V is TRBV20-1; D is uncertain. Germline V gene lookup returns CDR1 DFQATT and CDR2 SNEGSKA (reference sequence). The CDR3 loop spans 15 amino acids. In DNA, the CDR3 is TGCAGTGCTAGAGACCCAACCTTCTCCTACAATGAGCAGTCCTTC. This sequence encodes CSARDPTFSYNEQSF.

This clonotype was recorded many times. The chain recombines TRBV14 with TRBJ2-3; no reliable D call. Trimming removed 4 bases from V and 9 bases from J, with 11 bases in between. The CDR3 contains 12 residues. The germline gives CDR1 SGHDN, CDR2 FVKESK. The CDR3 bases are TGTGCCAGCAGCCCCGACAAGGCCACGCAGTATTTT. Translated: CASSPDKATQYF.

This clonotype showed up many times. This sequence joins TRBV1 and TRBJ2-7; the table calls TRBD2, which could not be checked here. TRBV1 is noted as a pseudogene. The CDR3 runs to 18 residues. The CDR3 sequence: CTSSQDSGLAGDVYEQYF. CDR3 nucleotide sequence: TGCACCAGCAGCCAAGATTCGGGACTAGCGGGAGACGTCTACGAGCAGTACTTC.

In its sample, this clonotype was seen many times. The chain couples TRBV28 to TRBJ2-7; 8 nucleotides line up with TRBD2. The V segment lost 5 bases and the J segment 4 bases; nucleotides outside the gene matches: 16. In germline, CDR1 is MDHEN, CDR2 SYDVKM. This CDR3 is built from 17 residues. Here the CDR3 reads CASSPETGTSKFYEQYF. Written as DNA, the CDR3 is TGTGCCAGCAGTCCTGAAACCGGGACTAGTAAGTTTTACGAGCAGTACTTC.

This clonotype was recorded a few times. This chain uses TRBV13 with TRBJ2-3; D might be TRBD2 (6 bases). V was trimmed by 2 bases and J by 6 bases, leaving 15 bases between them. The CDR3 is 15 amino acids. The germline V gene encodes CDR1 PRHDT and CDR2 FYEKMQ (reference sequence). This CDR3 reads CASSLRRVSSDTQYF. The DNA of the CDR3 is TGTGCCAGCAGCTTAAGGAGGGTTTCGTCGGATACGCAGTATTTT.

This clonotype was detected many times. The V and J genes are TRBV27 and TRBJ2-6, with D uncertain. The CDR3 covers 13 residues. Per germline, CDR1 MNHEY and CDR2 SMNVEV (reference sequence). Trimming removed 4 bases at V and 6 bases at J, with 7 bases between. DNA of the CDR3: TGTGCCAGCAGTTGGTCGGAGGCCAACGTCCTGACTTTC. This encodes CASSWSEANVLTF.

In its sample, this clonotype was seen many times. In DNA form, the CDR3 reads TGCGCCAGCAGCCAAGGCCTAGCGGGAGGGCCAAACAATGAGCAGTTCTTC. This sequence encodes CASSQGLAGGPNNEQFF. This chain links TRBV4-1 with TRBJ2-1; 12 nucleotides align to TRBD2. From germline, CDR1 is MGHRA and CDR2 YSYEKL. With 1 base clipped from V and 5 bases from J, the junction kept 6 bases outside the gene matches. The CDR3 is 17 amino acids.

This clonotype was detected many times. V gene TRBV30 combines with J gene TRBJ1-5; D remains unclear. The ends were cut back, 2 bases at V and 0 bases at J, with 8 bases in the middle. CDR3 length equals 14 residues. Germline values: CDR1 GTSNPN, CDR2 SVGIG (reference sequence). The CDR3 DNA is TGTGCCTGGAGTCTACCGTATAGCAATCAGCCCCAGCATTTT. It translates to CAWSLPYSNQPQHF.

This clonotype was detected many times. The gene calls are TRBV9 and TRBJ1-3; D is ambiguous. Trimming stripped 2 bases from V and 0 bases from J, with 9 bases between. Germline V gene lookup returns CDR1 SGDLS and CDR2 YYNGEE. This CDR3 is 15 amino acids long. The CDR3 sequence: CASSVLGSSGNTIYF. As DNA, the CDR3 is TGTGCCAGCAGCGTTTTGGGTAGCTCTGGAAACACCATATATTTT.

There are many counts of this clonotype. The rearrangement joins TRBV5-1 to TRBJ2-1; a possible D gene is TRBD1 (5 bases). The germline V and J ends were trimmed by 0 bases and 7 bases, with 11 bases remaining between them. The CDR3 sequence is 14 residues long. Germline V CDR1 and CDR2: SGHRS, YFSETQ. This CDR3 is CASSLGGAGNEQFF. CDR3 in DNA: TGCGCCAGCAGCTTGGGTGGGGCTGGGAATGAGCAGTTCTTC.